The sequence of this TCR beta chain was determined in a study of post-analysis software for immune sequencing data (dated by TCRdb to about 2015). Some background on the complete study: Relapsing-remitting, secondary progressive and progressive-relapsing multiple sclerosis were recorded as disease courses, and subtype annotation was lacking for some patients. The patient repertoires were compared against 10 to 12 previously published healthy control repertoires obtained from donors aged roughly 6 to 28 years. A subset of samples was prepared in parallel using single-end sample barcoding, then pooled and co-amplified after Illumina adapter ligation.

General study outcomes and caveats: The multiple sclerosis patient group was slightly younger than the control group. Compared with controls, multiple sclerosis patients had significantly lower normalized Chao1 diversity, a finding suggesting substantial peripheral T-cell clonal expansion. Several TRBV segments, including TRBV5-6, TRBV5-1 and TRBV20-1, were significantly more frequent in patients than controls. Direct clustering with F measure revealed strong co-clustering of samples prepared in the same batch, which led to a batch-effect correction.

For this clonotype: Its antigen is still unknown. Within one base of it there is no much larger clone, and no base qualities were kept.

The germline V gene encodes CDR1 SGHDN and CDR2 FVKESK. Including the terminal cysteine and phenylalanine, the CDR3 comprises 14 residues. Just the 42-base CDR3 DNA is kept, in frame starting at base 1. To demonstrate the VDJtools post-analysis software, TCR beta repertoires were profiled from the peripheral blood of 10 to 15 young patients with multiple sclerosis. The multiple sclerosis patients were children and adolescents ranging in age from roughly 6 to 16 years. Library preparation employed PCR. Sequencing instrument: Illumina HiSeq 2500. To reduce PCR and sequencing biases, unique molecular identifiers were built into the TCR beta cDNA libraries. About 500,000 cDNA molecules were obtained for every 1 to 10 million input T cells, so each molecule roughly corresponded to one T cell. The same protocol used for the earlier healthy control dataset was applied to prepare and sequence the patient libraries. Samples belonging to the same batch were prepared together, multiplexed and sequenced on a shared HiSeq lane. The authors' analysis ran thus. Raw barcoded reads were processed with MIGEC, discarding single-read molecular identifier groups before consensus assembly and CDR3 extraction. Clonotype tables were post-analysed with VDJtools, and diversity was normalized by down-sampling all datasets to the smallest sample size. In repertoire overlap clustering, CDR3 amino acid sequences, but not nucleotide sequences, were matched to correct batch-related cross-sample contamination. TCRdb reran the public reads through fastp at Q25 and MiXCR, keeping productive beta chains. Rows are unified per CDR3 protein, each entry keeping the most common DNA and genes. None of the V and J calls come from the authors' own analysis; TCRdb made them. This sample gives 400,000 to 500,000 distinct CDR3 sequences in total; more than 30% of them show up just once. In total, the top ten clones hold approximately 7.6% of the sample.

This receptor chain uses TRBV14 and TRBJ2-5, and 9 junction bases match TRBD2. The end of the DNA aligns better with TRBJ2-7, so the J call may be wrong. This receptor was identified in a girl aged 2-9 years with multiple sclerosis. Sequencing input: blood. CDR3 region: CASSQRLAVYEQYF. The DNA reads TGTGCCAGCAGCCAACGACTAGCGGTCTACGAGCAGTACTTC.